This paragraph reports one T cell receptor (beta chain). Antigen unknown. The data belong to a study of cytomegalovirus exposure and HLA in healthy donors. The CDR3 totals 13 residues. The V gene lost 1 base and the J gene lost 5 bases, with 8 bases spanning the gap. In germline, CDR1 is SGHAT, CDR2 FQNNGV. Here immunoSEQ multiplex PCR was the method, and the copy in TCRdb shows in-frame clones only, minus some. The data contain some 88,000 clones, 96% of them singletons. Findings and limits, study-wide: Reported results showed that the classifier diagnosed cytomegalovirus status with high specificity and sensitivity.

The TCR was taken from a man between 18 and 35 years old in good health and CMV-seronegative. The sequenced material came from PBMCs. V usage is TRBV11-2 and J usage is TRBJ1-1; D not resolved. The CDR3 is CASSLVGQTEAFF. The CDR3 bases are TGTGCCAGCAGCTTAGTTGGGCAGACTGAAGCTTTCTTT.